A single sample gave rise to the 21 T cell receptor beta chains below, sequenced in a study of OX40 agonist ivuxolimab in advanced cancers. The protocol was immunoSEQ multiplex PCR, while the TCRdb copy is restricted to in-frame clones and leaves out a portion. The sample consists of 71,000 or so clones, about nine tenths of them appearing once. The material was CD4+ or CD8+ T cells sorted from blood, obtained in a trial of the OX40 agonist ivuxolimab. The receptors come from an adult with an advanced solid tumor such as melanoma, head and neck, liver or kidney cancer.

The chain links TRBV30 to TRBJ2-3, with D possibly TRBD1 on 5 matching bases. The CDR3 length is 16 residues. Germline-derived CDR1 and CDR2 are GTSNPN and SVGIG (reference sequence). Trimming removed 0 bases from V and 4 bases from J, with 17 bases in between. CDR3 DNA: TGTGCCTGGAGTGTACAGTTGGGGCTACCCGCAGATACGCAGTATTTT. This codes for CAWSVQLGLPADTQYF.

V and J are TRBV18 and TRBJ2-7, with D perhaps matching TRBD2 (5 bases). There are 14 residues in the CDR3. The germline V and J ends were trimmed by 3 bases and 3 bases, with 12 bases remaining between them. Germline V gene data show CDR1 as KGHSH and CDR2 as LQKENI. The CDR3 here is CASSPRTGNYEQYF. CDR3 sequence (DNA): TGTGCCAGCTCACCCCGGACGGGGAACTACGAGCAGTACTTC.

The chain couples TRBV18 to TRBJ2-7; D is unresolved. With 4 bases removed from V and 6 bases from J, the gap between germline ends came to 7 bases. Per the germline V gene, CDR1 is KGHSH and CDR2 is LQKENI. This CDR3 contains 11 residues. The CDR3, as DNA: TGTGCCAGCTCACAGGGATCCGAGCAGTACTTC. Translated: CASSQGSEQYF.

This chain uses TRBV6-1 with TRBJ2-7; the match to TRBD1 covers 8 bases. The CDR3 runs to 14 residues. V was clipped by 6 bases and J by 3 bases; unmatched bases: 7. Per the germline V gene, CDR1 is MNHNS and CDR2 is SASEGT. The CDR3 DNA follows: TGTGCCAGCAGGTATGGACAGGGAGGCTACGAGCAGTACTTC. Translating gives CASRYGQGGYEQYF.

The rearrangement uses TRBV30 and TRBJ1-2, with unresolved D. Trimming removed 6 bases at V and 2 bases at J, with 13 bases between. Germline lookup yields CDR1 GTSNPN and CDR2 SVGIG (reference sequence). The length of the CDR3 is 13 residues. CDR3 residues: CACLGRFNYGYTF. The CDR3 DNA reads as TGTGCCTGCCTCGGACGGTTCAACTATGGCTACACCTTC.

The chain carries TRBV7-3 and TRBJ2-1; 13 bases map to TRBD2. The V segment lost 0 bases and the J segment 5 bases; nucleotides outside the gene matches: 4. Germline V gene sequence: CDR1 SGHTA, CDR2 FQGTGA. The CDR3 length is 17 residues. The CDR3 DNA follows: TGTGCCAGCAGCTTAACCCCGGGACTAGCGGGAAACAATGAGCAGTTCTTC. Encoded protein: CASSLTPGLAGNNEQFF.

This clone is a singleton in its sample. The rearrangement uses TRBV12-1 and TRBJ2-5. TRBV12-1 is flagged as a pseudogene. CDR3 length: 15 amino acids. The CDR3 loop reads CASRTGPGLQETQYF. As DNA, the CDR3 is TGTGCCAGCAGGACGGGACCAGGTCTCCAAGAGACCCAGTACTTC.

CDR3 region: CASNRVNYEQYF. CDR3 DNA: TGTGCCAGCAACAGGGTTAACTACGAGCAGTACTTC. The chain recombines TRBV6-1 with TRBJ2-7; D might be TRBD1 (6 bases). There are 12 residues in the CDR3. The germline CDR1 and CDR2 sequences are MNHNS and SASEGT. The V and J ends lost 7 bases and 3 bases respectively, with 10 bases between them.

J is TRBJ1-2 and V is TRBV11-3; D unclear. The CDR3 contains 14 residues. Germline V gene data show CDR1 as SGHNT and CDR2 as YENEEA. Trimming pared 0 bases from V and 2 bases from J, leaving 7 bases between. As DNA, the CDR3 is TGTGCCAGCAGCTTAGAACCCACAAACTATGGCTACACCTTC. This encodes CASSLEPTNYGYTF.

This clone is a singleton in its sample. The V and J genes are TRBV28 and TRBJ2-2; 13 positions agree with TRBD2. Germline lookup yields CDR1 MDHEN and CDR2 SYDVKM. V shed 3 bases and J 3 bases; nucleotides not matched to a gene: 7. CDR3 length: 18 amino acids. The DNA for the CDR3 is TGTGCCAGCAGTTTCACCCCGACTAGCGGGGGGCACACCGGGGAGCTGTTTTTT. Its translation is CASSFTPTSGGHTGELFF.

This chain connects TRBV30 to TRBJ2-1, with TRBD1 matching over 8 bases. The ends lost 5 bases at V and 2 bases at J; junction bases unmatched: 8. Germline CDR1 and CDR2: GTSNPN and SVGIG (reference sequence). This CDR3 is built from 15 residues. CDR3 sequence reads: CAWLSDRVTYNEQFF. DNA of the CDR3: TGTGCCTGGCTTTCGGACAGGGTTACCTACAATGAGCAGTTCTTC.

The V gene is TRBV27, the J gene TRBJ2-3; D might be TRBD2 (6 bases). The CDR3 totals 16 residues. Trimming shortened V by 6 bases and J by 3 bases, and 19 bases separated the two germline ends. Germline V gene lookup returns CDR1 MNHEY and CDR2 SMNVEV (reference sequence). CDR3 nucleotide sequence: TGTGCCAGCAGCCGACTTACTAGCACGCGGACAGATACGCAGTATTTT. This codes for CASSRLTSTRTDTQYF.

The chain combines TRBV28 with TRBJ2-7, with D tentatively TRBD2 (6 bases). Germline CDR1 and CDR2: MDHEN and SYDVKM. The CDR3 has 13 residues. The V end was cut by 10 bases, the J end by 2 bases, with 15 bases between. DNA of the CDR3: TGTGCCACAAAAACCGGAGGGCCCTACGAGCAGTACTTC. This codes for CATKTGGPYEQYF.

The gene calls are TRBV19 and TRBJ2-1; D perhaps matches TRBD2 (6 bases). The CDR3 consists of 16 residues. Trimming removed 1 base from V and 4 bases from J, with 14 bases in between. Germline CDR1 and CDR2: LNHDA and SQIVND (reference sequence). CDR3 loop: CASSIAGTLIYNEQFF. The CDR3 bases are TGTGCCAGTAGTATAGCGGGGACTCTTATTTACAATGAGCAGTTCTTC.

The CDR3 sequence: CASSDLGDTLSGNTIYF. The CDR3 region has the DNA TGTGCCAGCAGTGATCTAGGAGACACCCTCTCTGGAAACACCATATATTTT. The chain is built from TRBV6-1 and TRBJ1-3, with D hard to call. V dropped 3 bases and J dropped 0 bases, with 15 bases sitting between them. Germline V gene lookup returns CDR1 MNHNS and CDR2 SASEGT. The length of the CDR3 is 17 residues.

The chain links TRBV19 to TRBJ2-7; TRBD2 agrees at 7 bases. CDR3 size: 14 residues. In germline, CDR1 is LNHDA, CDR2 SQIVND (reference sequence). After removal of 5 bases from V and 7 bases from J, the junction contained 11 bases not matched to a gene. The CDR3 DNA is TGTGCCAGTAGTCCACAGCGGGGACTACCAGAGCAGTACTTC. It translates to CASSPQRGLPEQYF.

This sequence joins TRBV5-1 and TRBJ2-5; D is undetermined. This CDR3 is built from 14 residues. Trimming shortened V by 0 bases and J by 3 bases, and 9 bases separated the two germline ends. Per the germline V gene, CDR1 is SGHRS and CDR2 is YFSETQ. The CDR3 DNA is TGCGCCAGCAGCTTGGGCGGAGCCGAAGAGACCCAGTACTTC. Protein sequence: CASSLGGAEETQYF.

The chain couples TRBV5-1 to TRBJ2-5; TRBD2 matches 8 bases. Trimming at V came to 5 bases and at J to 3 bases, leaving 9 bases not matched to a gene. CDR1 and CDR2 from the germline V gene are SGHRS and YFSETQ. This CDR3 has 15 residues. Written as DNA, the CDR3 is TGCGCCAGCAGTAATAAATATAGCGGGGAAGAGACCCAGTACTTC. It encodes CASSNKYSGEETQYF.

The genes are TRBV6-6 and TRBJ2-7; 9 bases are a match to TRBD1. CDR1 and CDR2 (germline): MNHNY, SVGAGI (reference sequence). V was pared by 4 bases and J by 3 bases, with 4 bases of the junction left unmatched. This CDR3 comprises 14 residues. CDR3 in DNA: TGTGCCAGCAGTTTAACGGGACAGGGCTACGAGCAGTACTTC. Protein product: CASSLTGQGYEQYF.

This chain uses TRBV7-2 with TRBJ1-2; 11 nucleotides agree with TRBD1. CDR1 and CDR2 (germline): SGHTA, FQGNSA. The ends lost 2 bases at V and 7 bases at J; junction bases unmatched: 9. This CDR3 region has 16 residues. CDR3 in amino acids: CASSLTVRDRGGGYTF. Written as DNA, the CDR3 is TGTGCCAGCAGCTTAACCGTCCGGGACAGGGGGGGTGGCTACACCTTC.

This clone was seen only once. The chain combines TRBV28 with TRBJ1-5; D is unresolved. From germline, CDR1 is MDHEN and CDR2 SYDVKM. Trimming cost V 4 bases and J 0 bases, with 4 bases left between them. The CDR3 is made up of 13 amino acids. The CDR3 sequence is CASSYDSNQPQHF. The CDR3 bases are TGTGCCAGCAGTTACGATAGCAATCAGCCCCAGCATTTT. The entire variable domain, with the rest obtained from reference TRBV28 and TRBJ1-5, is as follows: DVKVTQSSRYLVKRTGEKVFLECVQDMDHENMFWYRQDPGLGLRLIYFSYDVKMKEKGDIPEGYSVSREKKERFSLILESASTNQTSMYLCASSYDSNQPQHFGDGTRLSIL.